Listed below are T cell receptor beta chains from one sample, sequenced in a study of cytomegalovirus exposure and HLA in healthy donors. Generated by immunoSEQ multiplex PCR, the TCRdb table keeps only in-frame clones and is missing some. Of 85,000 to 120,000 clones detected, just over 70% appear once; the ten largest clones hold 0.79%. The specimen sequenced was PBMCs. The receptors were gathered from a boy between 10 and 17 years old in good health and CMV-seronegative. The CDR3 runs from the conserved cysteine through the conserved F or W. Fields, in order: J gene, D gene, V gene, clone size, CDR3 protein, CDR3 DNA. The D gene is left open where the match is weak. Expanded clones get a size class; other rows say once, few or many, or leave the size out.

j_call: TRBJ1-3; d_call: -; v_call: TRBV6-6; clone_size: -; cdr3_aa: CASSYSGSSGNTIYF; cdr3_nt: TGTGCCAGCAGTTACTCAGGGAGCTCTGGAAACACCATATATTTT
j_call: TRBJ1-2; d_call: -; v_call: TRBV7-9; clone_size: -; cdr3_aa: CASSGRAYGYTF; cdr3_nt: TGTGCCAGCAGCGGCAGGGCCTATGGCTACACCTTC
j_call: TRBJ2-5; d_call: TRBD2; v_call: TRBV6-1; clone_size: -; cdr3_aa: CASSASTSGRRETQYF; cdr3_nt: TGTGCCAGCAGTGCGTCTACTAGCGGGAGGAGGGAGACCCAGTACTTC
j_call: TRBJ1-1; d_call: -; v_call: TRBV5-1; clone_size: -; cdr3_aa: CASSLVWGGTEAFF; cdr3_nt: TGCGCCAGCAGCTTGGTTTGGGGGGGGACTGAAGCTTTCTTT
j_call: TRBJ2-3; d_call: -; v_call: TRBV9; clone_size: -; cdr3_aa: CASSVRDTQYF; cdr3_nt: TGTGCCAGCAGCGTGAGGGATACGCAGTATTTT
j_call: TRBJ1-2; d_call: -; v_call: TRBV2; clone_size: -; cdr3_aa: CASSELGPNYGYTF; cdr3_nt: TGTGCCAGCAGTGAACTAGGTCCTAACTATGGCTACACCTTC
j_call: TRBJ2-5; d_call: -; v_call: TRBV30; clone_size: -; cdr3_aa: CAWSLQETQYF; cdr3_nt: TGTGCCTGGAGCCTCCAGGAGACCCAGTACTTC
j_call: TRBJ2-7; d_call: -; v_call: TRBV6-5; clone_size: -; cdr3_aa: CASSYSMGRDTGEQYF; cdr3_nt: TGTGCCAGCAGTTACTCGATGGGTCGGGACACAGGCGAGCAGTACTTC
j_call: TRBJ2-1; d_call: -; v_call: TRBV5-1; clone_size: -; cdr3_aa: CASSLPSSSYNEQFF; cdr3_nt: TGCGCCAGCAGCTTGCCTAGCAGCTCCTACAATGAGCAGTTCTTC
j_call: TRBJ2-5; d_call: -; v_call: TRBV28; clone_size: few; cdr3_aa: CASKRGLIQETQYF; cdr3_nt: TGTGCCAGCAAACGGGGACTCATCCAGGAGACCCAGTACTTC
j_call: TRBJ2-2; d_call: -; v_call: TRBV2; clone_size: -; cdr3_aa: CASSIDRSSTGELFF; cdr3_nt: TGTGCCAGCAGTATCGACAGGTCTAGCACCGGGGAGCTGTTTTTT
j_call: TRBJ1-1; d_call: -; v_call: TRBV6-5; clone_size: -; cdr3_aa: CASSGLGGPNTEAFF; cdr3_nt: TGTGCCAGCAGTGGGTTAGGTGGGCCTAACACTGAAGCTTTCTTT
j_call: TRBJ2-7; d_call: TRBD1; v_call: TRBV28; clone_size: few; cdr3_aa: CASSFVNRGPTYEQYF; cdr3_nt: TGTGCCAGCAGTTTTGTGAACAGGGGCCCCACCTACGAGCAGTACTTC
j_call: TRBJ1-2; d_call: -; v_call: TRBV30; clone_size: -; cdr3_aa: CAWILKGRYTF; cdr3_nt: TGTGCCTGGATACTAAAGGGGCGCTACACCTTC
j_call: TRBJ2-2; d_call: TRBD1; v_call: TRBV6-1; clone_size: few; cdr3_aa: CASSTRDRGVGELFF; cdr3_nt: TGTGCCAGCAGTACCCGGGACAGGGGGGTCGGGGAGCTGTTTTTT
j_call: TRBJ2-7; d_call: TRBD1; v_call: TRBV6-1; clone_size: -; cdr3_aa: CASRTREGASYEQYF; cdr3_nt: TGTGCCAGCAGGACGCGAGAGGGGGCCTCCTACGAGCAGTACTTC
j_call: TRBJ2-2; d_call: -; v_call: TRBV25-1; clone_size: -; cdr3_aa: CASSGSGTKPYGGELFF; cdr3_nt: TGTGCCAGCAGTGGTTCCGGGACAAAGCCTTACGGCGGGGAGCTGTTTTTT
j_call: TRBJ1-1; d_call: TRBD1; v_call: TRBV2; clone_size: -; cdr3_aa: CASSDEQGLTEAFF; cdr3_nt: TGTGCCAGCAGTGATGAACAGGGGTTAACTGAAGCTTTCTTT
j_call: TRBJ1-1; d_call: -; v_call: TRBV6-5; clone_size: -; cdr3_aa: CASSYGGSMNTEAFF; cdr3_nt: TGTGCCAGCAGTTACGGGGGGTCCATGAACACTGAAGCTTTCTTT
j_call: TRBJ1-1; d_call: -; v_call: TRBV7-9; clone_size: -; cdr3_aa: CASSASGNTEAFF; cdr3_nt: TGTGCCAGCAGTGCGAGCGGGAACACTGAAGCTTTCTTT
j_call: TRBJ2-7; d_call: TRBD2; v_call: TRBV9; clone_size: -; cdr3_aa: CASSFQRTSGTYEQYF; cdr3_nt: TGTGCCAGCAGCTTTCAACGGACTAGCGGGACCTACGAGCAGTACTTC
j_call: TRBJ2-3; d_call: -; v_call: TRBV19; clone_size: once; cdr3_aa: CASSIGGADTQYF; cdr3_nt: TGTGCCAGTAGTATAGGCGGGGCTGATACGCAGTATTTT
j_call: TRBJ1-1; d_call: -; v_call: TRBV28; clone_size: few; cdr3_aa: CASRVPGFGEAFF; cdr3_nt: TGTGCCAGCAGGGTTCCAGGGTTTGGTGAAGCTTTCTTT
j_call: TRBJ1-4; d_call: TRBD1; v_call: TRBV2; clone_size: -; cdr3_aa: CASSESPGQGGDEKLFF; cdr3_nt: TGTGCCAGCAGTGAATCCCCGGGACAGGGAGGGGATGAAAAACTGTTTTTT
j_call: TRBJ2-7; d_call: -; v_call: TRBV18; clone_size: -; cdr3_aa: CASSAGTNYEQYF; cdr3_nt: TGTGCCAGCTCAGCCGGGACAAACTACGAGCAGTACTTC
j_call: TRBJ2-7; d_call: -; v_call: TRBV19; clone_size: -; cdr3_aa: CASSMVRETHEQYF; cdr3_nt: TGTGCCAGTAGTATGGTACGGGAGACCCACGAGCAGTACTTC
j_call: TRBJ1-5; d_call: -; v_call: TRBV16; clone_size: -; cdr3_aa: CASSQSGLNQPQHF; cdr3_nt: TGTGCCAGCAGCCAATCCGGGTTGAATCAGCCCCAGCATTTT
j_call: TRBJ1-5; d_call: TRBD1; v_call: TRBV7-9; clone_size: -; cdr3_aa: CASSLGQGGQPQHF; cdr3_nt: TGTGCCAGCAGCTTAGGACAGGGCGGACAGCCCCAGCATTTT
j_call: TRBJ2-5; d_call: -; v_call: TRBV7-2; clone_size: few; cdr3_aa: CASTDVGAGEETQYF; cdr3_nt: TGTGCCAGCACCGACGTGGGGGCGGGAGAAGAGACCCAGTACTTC
j_call: TRBJ2-2; d_call: -; v_call: TRBV7-2; clone_size: -; cdr3_aa: CASSLAGTGELFF; cdr3_nt: TGTGCCAGCAGCTTAGCCGGTACCGGGGAGCTGTTTTTT
j_call: TRBJ1-3; d_call: TRBD1; v_call: TRBV28; clone_size: -; cdr3_aa: CASSSAGTGRNTIYF; cdr3_nt: TGTGCCAGCAGTTCCGCCGGGACAGGGAGAAACACCATATATTTT
j_call: TRBJ1-6; d_call: -; v_call: TRBV19; clone_size: -; cdr3_aa: CAPSDSPLHF; cdr3_nt: TGTGCACCTTCGGATTCACCCCTCCACTTT
j_call: TRBJ2-1; d_call: -; v_call: TRBV15; clone_size: -; cdr3_aa: CATSREGTPFNEQFF; cdr3_nt: TGTGCCACCAGCAGAGAGGGGACACCCTTCAATGAGCAGTTCTTC
j_call: TRBJ2-6; d_call: -; v_call: TRBV5-1; clone_size: -; cdr3_aa: CASSFGRSNSGANVLTF; cdr3_nt: TGCGCCAGCAGCTTCGGGAGATCCAATTCTGGGGCCAACGTCCTGACTTTC
j_call: TRBJ1-2; d_call: -; v_call: TRBV28; clone_size: -; cdr3_aa: CASSLTGYGYTF; cdr3_nt: TGTGCCAGCAGTTTGACAGGCTATGGCTACACCTTC
j_call: TRBJ2-7; d_call: TRBD1; v_call: TRBV7-2; clone_size: -; cdr3_aa: CASSSSRPGQGAYEQYF; cdr3_nt: TGTGCCAGCAGCTCTTCAAGACCGGGACAGGGGGCTTACGAGCAGTACTTC
j_call: TRBJ2-7; d_call: -; v_call: TRBV6-5; clone_size: -; cdr3_aa: CASSSRGYEQYF; cdr3_nt: TGTGCCAGCAGTTCGCGGGGCTACGAGCAGTACTTC
j_call: TRBJ1-4; d_call: TRBD1; v_call: TRBV4-2; clone_size: -; cdr3_aa: CASSQRTGSNEKLFF; cdr3_nt: TGTGCCAGCAGCCAGAGGACAGGGTCTAATGAAAAACTGTTTTTT
j_call: TRBJ2-5; d_call: -; v_call: TRBV7-3; clone_size: -; cdr3_aa: CASSSAGGQETQYF; cdr3_nt: TGTGCCAGCAGCTCGGCCGGGGGCCAAGAGACCCAGTACTTC
j_call: TRBJ2-1; d_call: -; v_call: TRBV2; clone_size: -; cdr3_aa: CASTGPGFEQFF; cdr3_nt: TGTGCCAGCACGGGTCCGGGTTTTGAGCAGTTCTTC
j_call: TRBJ2-4; d_call: -; v_call: TRBV11-3; clone_size: once; cdr3_aa: CASSPSGGNIQYF; cdr3_nt: TGTGCCAGCAGCCCATCCGGGGGAAACATTCAGTACTTC
j_call: TRBJ1-2; d_call: -; v_call: TRBV7-6; clone_size: -; cdr3_aa: CASSLEDSTGYTF; cdr3_nt: TGTGCCAGCAGCTTAGAGGACTCTACTGGCTACACCTTC
j_call: TRBJ1-4; d_call: -; v_call: TRBV27; clone_size: -; cdr3_aa: CASSFGGRANEKLFF; cdr3_nt: TGTGCCAGCAGTTTTGGGGGCAGGGCTAATGAAAAACTGTTTTTT
j_call: TRBJ2-5; d_call: -; v_call: TRBV7-3; clone_size: -; cdr3_aa: CASSRRYQETQYF; cdr3_nt: TGTGCCAGCAGTCGGAGGTACCAAGAGACCCAGTACTTC
j_call: TRBJ1-3; d_call: -; v_call: TRBV13; clone_size: -; cdr3_aa: CASSLGRGGSSSGNTIYF; cdr3_nt: TGTGCCAGCAGCTTAGGACGGGGGGGAAGCAGCTCTGGAAACACCATATATTTT
j_call: TRBJ1-2; d_call: TRBD1; v_call: TRBV19; clone_size: -; cdr3_aa: CASSRGQGNYGYTF; cdr3_nt: TGTGCCAGTAGTAGGGGACAGGGCAACTATGGCTACACCTTC
j_call: TRBJ2-1; d_call: TRBD2; v_call: TRBV27; clone_size: -; cdr3_aa: CASRGASGISYNEQFF; cdr3_nt: TGTGCCAGCAGGGGGGCTAGCGGGATTTCCTACAATGAGCAGTTCTTC
j_call: TRBJ1-2; d_call: -; v_call: TRBV7-9; clone_size: once; cdr3_aa: CASSFNSGYTF; cdr3_nt: TGTGCCAGCAGCTTTAACAGTGGCTACACCTTC
j_call: TRBJ2-5; d_call: -; v_call: TRBV6-5; clone_size: -; cdr3_aa: CASSYSLTVYDQYF; cdr3_nt: TGTGCCAGCAGTTACTCTTTGACAGTCTATGACCAGTACTTC
j_call: TRBJ2-5; d_call: TRBD2; v_call: TRBV27; clone_size: once; cdr3_aa: CASSRTGGRETQYF; cdr3_nt: TGTGCCAGCAGCCGGACGGGAGGACGGGAGACCCAGTACTTC
j_call: TRBJ1-5; d_call: TRBD1; v_call: TRBV28; clone_size: few; cdr3_aa: CASSTPDRARSNQPQHF; cdr3_nt: TGTGCCAGCAGTACCCCCGACAGGGCCCGGAGCAATCAGCCCCAGCATTTT
j_call: TRBJ2-7; d_call: TRBD2; v_call: TRBV6-1; clone_size: -; cdr3_aa: CASSLPSGSSYEQYF; cdr3_nt: TGTGCCAGCAGCCTACCTAGCGGGAGTTCCTACGAGCAGTACTTC